A single sample is the source of the 10 T cell receptor beta chains below, sequenced in a study of control samples from healthy donors and cancer patients. Clones were read by immunoSEQ multiplex PCR, and TCRdb kept only the in-frame ones, dropping some. Counted here are fewer than 200,000 clones, around 88% occurring once; the ten biggest clones make up around 5%. Sequenced: blood. The receptors shown here come from a woman between 25 and 40 years old in good health.

The CDR3 loop reads CASSLRGSSYNEQFF. CDR3 DNA: TGTGCCAGCAGTTTACGGGGGAGCTCCTACAATGAGCAGTTCTTC. This chain connects TRBV27 to TRBJ2-1; D may be TRBD2 (6 bases). In germline, CDR1 is MNHEY, CDR2 SMNVEV (reference sequence). Between the trimmed V and J ends, which lost 2 bases and 0 bases, there was a span of 8 bases. This CDR3 comprises 15 residues.

The chain recombines TRBV4-2 with TRBJ2-2; 7 bases align to TRBD2. This CDR3 spans 17 amino acids. V shed 0 bases, J shed 6 bases, and the junction held 10 bases outside the gene matches. Germline CDR1 LGHNA, CDR2 YNFKEQ. As DNA, the CDR3 is TGTGCCAGCAGCCAAGATCGGGATAGCGGGTATGCCGGGGAGCTGTTTTTT. Translation: CASSQDRDSGYAGELFF.

J is TRBJ2-1 and V is TRBV19; perhaps TRBD2 as D (6 bases). The CDR3 length is 15 residues. V gave up 5 bases and J gave up 8 bases, with 19 bases separating them. Germline assignment: CDR1 LNHDA and CDR2 SQIVND (reference sequence). The chain's CDR3 is CASSLGLAKSDEQFF. The CDR3 region has the DNA TGTGCCAGTAGTTTGGGACTGGCCAAAAGTGATGAGCAGTTCTTC.

V gene TRBV27 combines with J gene TRBJ1-4; possibly TRBD1 for D (5 bases). V was cut by 8 bases and J by 7 bases, with 14 bases left in between. This CDR3 spans 13 amino acids. Germline loops: CDR1 MNHEY, CDR2 SMNVEV (reference sequence). The CDR3 here is CASGLERGEKLFF. The CDR3 nucleotides read TGTGCCAGCGGCCTAGAAAGGGGTGAAAAACTGTTTTTT.

The chain carries TRBV19 and TRBJ2-5; 10 bases are a match to TRBD1. The CDR3 loop spans 15 amino acids. Germline V CDR1 and CDR2: LNHDA, SQIVND (reference sequence). V trimming: 3 bases; J trimming: 3 bases; junction bases outside the gene matches: 4. CDR3 sequence reads: CASSILGTGEETQYF. CDR3 coding DNA: TGTGCCAGTAGTATCCTCGGGACAGGGGAAGAGACCCAGTACTTC.

The rearrangement joins TRBV5-8 to TRBJ2-3; 13 bases are shared with TRBD2. After removal of 0 bases from V and 5 bases from J, the junction contained 3 bases not matched to a gene. This CDR3 spans 16 amino acids. Germline CDR1 reads SGHTS; CDR2 reads YDEGEE. For the CDR3, the DNA is TGTGCCAGCAGCTTGGGGACTAGCGGGAGAGTAGATACGCAGTATTTT. Its translation is CASSLGTSGRVDTQYF.

This chain links TRBV9 with TRBJ2-3; D remains unclear. Trimming took 4 bases from V and 2 from J, leaving 8 bases between them. The CDR3 is 13 residues long. The germline V gene encodes CDR1 SGDLS and CDR2 YYNGEE. The CDR3 sequence: CASSPSFTDTQYF. The CDR3 coding sequence is TGTGCCAGCAGCCCGTCGTTCACAGATACGCAGTATTTT.

V gene TRBV13 combines with J gene TRBJ2-7, with 10 bases matching TRBD2. Per germline, CDR1 PRHDT and CDR2 FYEKMQ (reference sequence). The V and J ends lost 3 bases and 4 bases, in that order; junction bases with no gene match: 6. This CDR3 is 15 amino acids long. In nucleotides, the CDR3 is TGTGCCAGCAGCTTCCGGACTAGCGGCTTTTACGAGCAGTACTTC. It specifies CASSFRTSGFYEQYF.

V is TRBV30 and J is TRBJ2-3, with 12 bases fitting TRBD2. Germline values: CDR1 GTSNPN, CDR2 SVGIG (reference sequence). This CDR3 comprises 15 residues. With V trimmed by 2 bases and J by 4 bases, 4 bases remained unmatched. CDR3 loop: CAWSLTSGGPDTQYF. CDR3 nucleotide sequence: TGTGCCTGGAGTCTGACTAGCGGGGGACCAGATACGCAGTATTTT.

This chain joins TRBV5-1 and TRBJ1-3, with D unresolved. Per germline, CDR1 SGHRS and CDR2 YFSETQ. The CDR3 is made up of 15 amino acids. V was shortened by 0 bases and J by 0 bases, with 7 bases between the two germline ends. The CDR3 nucleotides read TGCGCCAGCAGCTTGGGGCAGGACTCTGGAAACACCATATATTTT. Amino acids: CASSLGQDSGNTIYF.